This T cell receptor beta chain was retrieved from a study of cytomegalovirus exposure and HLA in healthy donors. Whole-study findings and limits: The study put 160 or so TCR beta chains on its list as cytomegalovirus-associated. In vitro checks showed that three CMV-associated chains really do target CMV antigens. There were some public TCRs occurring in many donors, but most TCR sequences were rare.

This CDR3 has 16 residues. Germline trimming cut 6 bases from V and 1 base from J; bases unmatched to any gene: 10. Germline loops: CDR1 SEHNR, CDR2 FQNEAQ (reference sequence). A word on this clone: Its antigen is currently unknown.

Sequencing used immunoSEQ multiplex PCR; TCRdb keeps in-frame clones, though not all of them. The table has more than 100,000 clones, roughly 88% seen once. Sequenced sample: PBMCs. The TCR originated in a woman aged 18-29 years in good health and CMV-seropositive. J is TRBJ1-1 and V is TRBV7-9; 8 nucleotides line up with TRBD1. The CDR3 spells CASRPGQGRRNTEAFF. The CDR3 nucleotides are TGTGCCAGCAGACCTGGACAGGGCCGACGGAACACTGAAGCTTTCTTT.